The 27 T cell receptor beta chains below come from one sample, sequenced in a study of T-cell memory formation after mild COVID-19 (dated by TCRdb to the early 2020s). The library was prepared using 5' RACE. The instrument given in TCRdb is Illumina NovaSeq 6000. TCRdb's own reprocessing of the public reads used fastp at Q25 and MiXCR and kept productive beta chains. Rows are unified per CDR3 protein, each entry keeping the most common DNA and genes. The table for this sample lists 120,000 or so distinct CDR3 sequences; over 15% of them were counted only once. 5% to 5.5% of the sample comes from the top ten. Sequences were obtained from PBMCs or a T cell subset sorted from them (not recorded which). These receptors were obtained from a man younger than 35 who had mild COVID-19 (a few samples of this study predate the infection). The sample titles of this study are shuffled in the database, so cell type and time point are left out; the donor was told from shared clones.

This clonotype was seen a few times. This chain joins TRBV7-2 and TRBJ2-5, with TRBD1 matching over 8 bases. Looked up from germline, CDR1 is SGHTA and CDR2 is FQGNSA. The CDR3 is 15 residues long. The V and J ends lost 6 bases and 5 bases, in that order; junction bases with no gene match: 11. The CDR3 sequence: CASRDGQGRLETQYF. DNA for the CDR3: TGTGCCAGCAGGGACGGACAGGGCCGTTTGGAGACCCAGTACTTC.

The chain links TRBV6-2 or TRBV6-3 to TRBJ2-7; D call uncertain. The CDR3 covers 13 residues. The germline V and J ends were trimmed by 2 bases and 3 bases, with 8 bases remaining between them. The germline CDR1 and CDR2 sequences are MNHEY and SVGEGT. CDR3 sequence reads: CASSYQAHYEQYV. The CDR3 DNA follows: TGTGCCAGCAGTTACCAAGCACACTACGAGCAGTACGTC.

CDR3 DNA: TGCGCCAGCAGCCGATCCCCCCCCAGCGGGGGGAGCACAGATACGCAGTATTTT. The encoded protein is CASSRSPPSGGSTDTQYF. This chain joins TRBV4-1 and TRBJ2-3; 9 bases align to TRBD2. This CDR3 spans 18 amino acids. Germline-derived CDR1 and CDR2 are MGHRA and YSYEKL. The junction had 11 bases not matched to a gene; V was cut back by 4 bases and J by 0 bases.

The V call is TRBV6-1, the J call TRBJ2-3; TRBD2 matches at 7 bases. The J segment lost 2 bases and the V segment lost 5 bases, leaving 4 bases of the junction unmatched. The CDR3 has 14 amino acids. CDR1 and CDR2 (germline): MNHNS, SASEGT. DNA of the CDR3: TGTGCCAGCAGTCCCGGGACTACCACAGATACGCAGTATTTT. This gives the protein CASSPGTTTDTQYF.

The genes are TRBV5-4 and TRBJ1-2, with D unresolved. V lost 5 bases and J 5 bases, leaving 16 bases between the germline ends. Germline lookup yields CDR1 SGHNT and CDR2 YYREEE (reference sequence). This CDR3 is 14 amino acids long. CDR3 in DNA: TGTGCCAGCAGACCCCCGGCCTCGGTATATGGCTACACCTTC. It encodes CASRPPASVYGYTF.

The chain joins TRBV11-3 to TRBJ1-1; D is perhaps TRBD1 (5 bases). The V end lost 1 base, the J end lost 7 bases, and 10 bases lay between the germline ends. The length of the CDR3 is 13 residues. Germline CDR1 SGHNT, CDR2 YENEEA. The CDR3 is CASSLVRGGEAFF. CDR3 in DNA: TGTGCCAGCAGCTTAGTCCGGGGGGGTGAAGCTTTCTTT.

This clonotype showed up just a few times. V and J are TRBV5-1 and TRBJ2-7; possibly TRBD1 for D (6 bases). The germline CDR1 and CDR2 sequences are SGHRS and YFSETQ. The CDR3 spans 14 residues. V was cut by 4 bases and J by 7 bases, with 18 bases left in between. Here the CDR3 DNA reads TGCGCCAGCAGCCGACCTACGGACAGCCCTGAGCAGTACTTC. Its translation: CASSRPTDSPEQYF.

The chain carries TRBV6-2 or TRBV6-3 and TRBJ2-4; D call uncertain. Germline V gene lookup returns CDR1 MNHEY and CDR2 SVGEGT. The V end was cut by 0 bases, the J end by 2 bases, with 11 bases between. This CDR3 has 16 amino acids. The CDR3 DNA reads TGTGCCAGCAGTTACTCGAAATGGCTAACCAAAAACATTCAGTACTTC. It yields the protein CASSYSKWLTKNIQYF.

The chain recombines TRBV28 with TRBJ2-5; a weak D match, TRBD1 (5 bases). The CDR3 is 11 residues long. Germline V gene data show CDR1 as MDHEN and CDR2 as SYDVKM. V was shortened by 7 bases and J by 5 bases, with 8 bases between the two germline ends. CDR3 in DNA: TGTGCCAGCACCCCAGGGGAGACCCAGTACTTC. Amino acid sequence: CASTPGETQYF.

The chain has TRBV5-1 and TRBJ1-2; no firm D call. Germline V gene lookup returns CDR1 SGHRS and CDR2 YFSETQ. V gave up 0 bases and J gave up 2 bases, with 8 bases separating them. The CDR3 has 14 amino acids. The CDR3 bases are TGCGCCAGCAGCTTGGAAGCCAGAAACTATGGCTACACCTTC. Translation gives CASSLEARNYGYTF.

CDR3 coding DNA: TGTGCCAGCAGTCGTGGACAGGGCACAGATACGCAGTATTTT. This sequence encodes CASSRGQGTDTQYF. The gene calls are TRBV7-8 and TRBJ2-3, with TRBD1 matching over 7 bases. This CDR3 spans 14 amino acids. CDR1 SGHVS and CDR2 FQNEAQ come from the germline V gene. With V trimmed by 6 bases and J by 1 base, 4 bases remained unmatched.

The DNA for the CDR3 is TGTGCCAGCAGCCTAGTTGAGGGGGCGCGCGGCTACACCTTC. Translating it yields CASSLVEGARGYTF. The V and J genes are TRBV7-9 and TRBJ1-2; 7 nucleotides agree with TRBD1. This CDR3 has 14 amino acids. CDR1 and CDR2 (germline): SEHNR, FQNEAQ (reference sequence). Trimming removed 5 bases from V and 8 bases from J; junction bases left unmatched: 11.

The chain employs TRBV4-3 and TRBJ2-2; D is unclear. The germline V gene has CDR1 LGHNA and CDR2 YSLEER. V was pared by 3 bases and J by 4 bases, with 6 bases between. The CDR3 contains 13 residues. This chain's CDR3 is CASSQLFTGELFF. CDR3 bases: TGCGCCAGCAGCCAGCTCTTCACCGGGGAGCTGTTTTTT.

V usage is TRBV28 and J usage is TRBJ2-7; D might be TRBD1 (6 bases). Trimming shortened V by 4 bases and J by 3 bases, and 10 bases separated the two germline ends. The CDR3 is made up of 13 amino acids. Germline values: CDR1 MDHEN, CDR2 SYDVKM. In DNA, the CDR3 is TGTGCCAGCAGTTCCGGACAGTTCTACGAGCAGTACGTC. Encoded protein: CASSSGQFYEQYV.

The chain uses TRBV2 and TRBJ1-6; weak D call: TRBD1 (5 bases). Trimming removed 6 bases from V and 10 bases from J, with 13 bases in between. The V gene's germline CDR1 is SNHLY and CDR2 FYNNEI. CDR3 size: 13 residues. The CDR3 reads CASSSGGRSPLHF. The DNA for the CDR3 is TGTGCCAGCAGCTCGGGGGGACGGTCACCCCTCCACTTT. The variable domain in full, with the rest retrieved from reference TRBV2 and TRBJ1-6, is EPEVTQTPSHQVTQMGQEVILRCVPISNHLYFYWYRQILGQKVEFLVSFYNNEISEKSEIFDDQFSVERPDGSNFTLKIRSTKLEDSAMYFCASSSGGRSPLHFGNGTRLTVT.

The table lists this clonotype with a few counts. The rearrangement joins TRBV5-1 to TRBJ2-2, with D possibly matching TRBD2 (5 bases). The CDR3 loop spans 15 amino acids. Trimming left V 4 bases short and J 6 bases short, with 16 bases between. Germline values: CDR1 SGHRS, CDR2 YFSETQ. CDR3 nucleotide sequence: TGCGCCAGCAGCCCGTCGGGGTACCGGGCCGGGGAGCTGTTTTTT. This encodes CASSPSGYRAGELFF.

This clonotype was observed a handful of times. DNA for the CDR3: TGCGCCAGCAGCTTGGAAACTAGCGGGGCAGAGACCCAGTACTTC. It is translated as CASSLETSGAETQYF. The gene calls are TRBV5-1 and TRBJ2-5; 10 bases are shared with TRBD2. The length of the CDR3 is 15 residues. V gave up 0 bases and J gave up 4 bases; unmatched junction bases: 3. Germline values: CDR1 SGHRS, CDR2 YFSETQ.

This clonotype was recorded a few times. The chain recombines TRBV11-3 with TRBJ2-5; TRBD2 might be the D (7 bases). CDR1 is SGHNT and CDR2 is YENEEA in the germline V gene. The CDR3 loop spans 14 amino acids. Trimming took off 5 bases at V and 1 base at J, with 11 bases between the two ends. CDR3 bases: TGTGCCAGCAGCGCCGGGGGGCGCCAAGAGACCCAGTACTTC. Its protein is CASSAGGRQETQYF.

This chain links TRBV9 with TRBJ1-1, with 7 bases identical to TRBD1. CDR1 is SGDLS, CDR2 YYNGEE, per germline. This CDR3 comprises 13 residues. V gave up 2 bases and J gave up 6 bases; unmatched junction bases: 4. The chain's CDR3 is CASSVTGRSEAFF. The CDR3 DNA follows: TGTGCCAGCAGCGTGACAGGGAGATCTGAAGCTTTCTTT. The full variable domain, its missing parts supplied by reference TRBV9 and TRBJ1-1, is DSGVTQTPKHLITATGQRVTLRCSPRSGDLSVYWYQQSLDQGLQFLIQYYNGEERAKGNILERFSAQQFPDLHSELNLSSLELGDSALYFCASSVTGRSEAFFGQGTRLTVV.

This chain connects TRBV20-1 to TRBJ1-4; D remains ambiguous. This CDR3 is 13 amino acids long. Trimming left V 3 bases short and J 0 bases short, with 5 bases between. The V gene's germline CDR1 is DFQATT and CDR2 SNEGSKA (reference sequence). This CDR3 is CSASQPTNEKLFF. In nucleotides, the CDR3 is TGCAGTGCTAGCCAGCCAACTAATGAAAAACTGTTTTTT.

The genes are TRBV28 and TRBJ1-5, with TRBD1 as a possible D gene (5 bases). This CDR3 is 18 amino acids long. CDR1 and CDR2 from the germline V gene are MDHEN and SYDVKM. The germline V and J ends were trimmed by 6 bases and 1 base, with 22 bases remaining between them. In nucleotides, the CDR3 is TGTGCCAGCAGCGAGTTTGCGGGCTACCGGGACAGCAATCAGCCCCAGCATTTT. Its protein product is CASSEFAGYRDSNQPQHF.

This clonotype was picked up many times. V is TRBV7-9 and J is TRBJ2-7; D is ambiguous. Trimming shortened V by 4 bases and J by 12 bases, and 16 bases separated the two germline ends. There are 12 residues in the CDR3. Germline V lookup: CDR1 SEHNR, CDR2 FQNEAQ (reference sequence). The DNA for the CDR3 is TGTGCCAGCAGCTCGGACGGTTCTGTTGTGTACTTC. This gives the protein CASSSDGSVVYF.

The chain is built from TRBV5-6 and TRBJ1-1, with 9 nucleotides matching TRBD1. V lost 5 bases, J lost 0 bases, and 11 bases stayed unmatched. From germline, CDR1 is SGHDT and CDR2 YYEEEE. The length of the CDR3 is 17 residues. CDR3 sequence (DNA): TGTGCCAGCAGGCGAAAGACAGGGGGTGAAATGAACACTGAAGCTTTCTTT. Translated: CASRRKTGGEMNTEAFF. Full variable domain (rest looked up from reference TRBV5-6 and TRBJ1-1): DAGVTQSPTHLIKTRGQQVTLRCSPKSGHDTVSWYQQALGQGPQFIFQYYEEEERQRGNFPDRFSGHQFPNYSSELNVNALLLGDSALYLCASRRKTGGEMNTEAFFGQGTRLTVV.

This clonotype came up a few times. V gene TRBV5-1 combines with J gene TRBJ1-1; 7 bases line up with TRBD1. V trimming: 4 bases; J trimming: 7 bases; junction bases outside the gene matches: 7. The CDR3 extends over 13 amino acids. Germline lookup yields CDR1 SGHRS and CDR2 YFSETQ. The CDR3, as DNA: TGCGCCAGCAGCACTCAAGGACAGGTTGAAGCTTTCTTT. It translates to CASSTQGQVEAFF.

This chain connects TRBV5-1 to TRBJ2-1; 8 nucleotides align to TRBD2. This CDR3 is built from 15 residues. The V segment lost 4 bases and the J segment 5 bases; nucleotides outside the gene matches: 8. The germline gives CDR1 SGHRS, CDR2 YFSETQ. CDR3 DNA: TGCGCCAGCAGCCCGTTCGGGGGGGAGGACAATGAGCAGTTCTTC. Protein: CASSPFGGEDNEQFF.

This clonotype occurred many times. This chain joins TRBV7-2 and TRBJ2-3; D is perhaps TRBD1 (5 bases). CDR1 is SGHTA, CDR2 FQGNSA, per germline. Trimming stripped 1 base from V and 10 bases from J, with 15 bases between. The CDR3 loop spans 14 amino acids. CDR3 in DNA: TGTGCCAGCAGCTTAGTGGTACAGGAGAGAGCGCAGTATTTT. It is translated as CASSLVVQERAQYF. Combining the CDR3 with reference TRBV7-2 and TRBJ2-3 gives the whole variable domain GAGVSQSPSNKVTEKGKDVELRCDPISGHTALYWYRQSLGQGLEFLIYFQGNSAPDKSGLPSDRFSAERTGGSVSTLTIQRTQQEDSAVYLCASSLVVQERAQYFGPGTRLTVL.

This chain links TRBV9 with TRBJ2-5; 8 positions agree with TRBD1. CDR1 SGDLS and CDR2 YYNGEE come from the germline V gene. V trimming: 4 bases; J trimming: 4 bases; junction bases outside the gene matches: 9. This CDR3 region has 15 residues. In DNA, the CDR3 is TGTGCCAGCAGCAGACAGGGGTTGCGAGGAGAGACCCAGTACTTC. Translating it yields CASSRQGLRGETQYF.